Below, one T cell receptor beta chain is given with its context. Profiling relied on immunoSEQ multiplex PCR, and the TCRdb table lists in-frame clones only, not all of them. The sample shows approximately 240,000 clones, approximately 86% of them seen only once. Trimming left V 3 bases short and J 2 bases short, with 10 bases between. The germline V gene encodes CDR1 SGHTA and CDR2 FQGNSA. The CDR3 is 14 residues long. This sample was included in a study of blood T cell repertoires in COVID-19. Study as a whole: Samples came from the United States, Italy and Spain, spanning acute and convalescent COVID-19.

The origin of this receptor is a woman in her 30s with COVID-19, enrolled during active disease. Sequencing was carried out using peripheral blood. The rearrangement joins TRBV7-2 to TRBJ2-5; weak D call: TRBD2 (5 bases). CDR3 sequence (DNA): TGTGCCAGCAGCTTGATGCGGGCACAAGAGACCCAGTACTTC. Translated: CASSLMRAQETQYF.